This entry lists 5 T cell receptor beta chains sequenced from one sample in a study of shared clonotypes between healthy human individuals. Profiled with immunoSEQ multiplex PCR; TCRdb holds only in-frame clones, not every one. The repertoire consists of fewer than 850,000 clones, with less than 95% occurring once and the leading ten covering about 33%. The sequenced sample consisted of memory CD8+ T cells from PBMCs. Subset noted: CD45RO+ cells pooled with CCR7-negative TemRA cells. These receptors all stem from a man younger than 30 in good health. Some clones in this sample may be carry-over from other donors' samples.

The chain couples TRBV7-8 to TRBJ2-2; no clear D. Trimming pared 5 bases from V and 2 bases from J, leaving 9 bases between. Germline CDR1 is SGHVS and CDR2 is FQNEAQ. The CDR3 consists of 14 residues. CDR3 region: CASSGRDNTGELFF. The CDR3 region has the DNA TGTGCCAGCAGCGGACGAGATAACACCGGGGAGCTGTTTTTT.

This chain uses TRBV18 with TRBJ2-5, with 10 positions matching TRBD2. V lost 3 bases to trimming and J lost 2 bases; unmatched junction nucleotides: 6. The CDR3 has 16 amino acids. Germline V gene sequence: CDR1 KGHSH, CDR2 LQKENI. CDR3 sequence (DNA): TGTGCCAGCTCACCTTTGCTAGCGGGGGCACAAGAGACCCAGTACTTC. Its translation: CASSPLLAGAQETQYF.

The chain carries TRBV18 and TRBJ2-7; 7 bases line up with TRBD2. V gave up 0 bases and J gave up 3 bases; unmatched junction bases: 11. CDR1 is KGHSH and CDR2 is LQKENI in the germline V gene. This CDR3 spans 17 amino acids. The DNA of the CDR3 is TGTGCCAGCTCACCACCTTTCCCGCGGGAGCAAGGCTACGAGCAGTACTTC. Translated: CASSPPFPREQGYEQYF.

V and J are TRBV5-1 and TRBJ1-1, with D unresolved. The CDR3 spans 13 residues. Between the trimmed V and J ends, which lost 0 bases and 8 bases, there was a span of 11 bases. The germline V gene has CDR1 SGHRS and CDR2 YFSETQ. CDR3 sequence: CASSLAVGWEAFF. Written as DNA, the CDR3 is TGCGCCAGCAGCTTGGCGGTAGGGTGGGAAGCTTTCTTT.

This clone was counted a single time. This chain joins TRBV4-2 and TRBJ2-1; D is uncertain. The CDR3 consists of 12 residues. Germline CDR1 reads LGHNA; CDR2 reads YNFKEQ. V was pared by 2 bases and J by 5 bases, with 4 bases between. DNA for the CDR3: TGTGCCAGCAGCCAAAGGAACAATGAGCAGTTCTTC. Translation gives CASSQRNNEQFF.